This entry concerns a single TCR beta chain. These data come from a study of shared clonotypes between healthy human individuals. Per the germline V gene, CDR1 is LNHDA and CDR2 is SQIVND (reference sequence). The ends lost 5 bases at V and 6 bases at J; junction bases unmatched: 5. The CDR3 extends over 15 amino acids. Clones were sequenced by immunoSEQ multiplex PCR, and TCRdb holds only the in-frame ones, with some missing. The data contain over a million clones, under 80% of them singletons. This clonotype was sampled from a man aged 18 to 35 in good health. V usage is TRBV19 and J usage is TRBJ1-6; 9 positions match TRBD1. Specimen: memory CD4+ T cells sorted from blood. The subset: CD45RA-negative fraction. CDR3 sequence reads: CASSLGQGSNSPLHF. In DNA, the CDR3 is TGTGCCAGTAGTCTCGGACAGGGGAGTAATTCACCCCTCCACTTT. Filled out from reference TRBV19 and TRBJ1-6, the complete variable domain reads DGGITQSPKYLFRKEGQNVTLSCEQNLNHDAMYWYRQDPGQGLRLIYYSQIVNDFQKGDIAEGYSVSREKKESFPLTVTSAQKNPTAFYLCASSLGQGSNSPLHFGNGTRLTVT.